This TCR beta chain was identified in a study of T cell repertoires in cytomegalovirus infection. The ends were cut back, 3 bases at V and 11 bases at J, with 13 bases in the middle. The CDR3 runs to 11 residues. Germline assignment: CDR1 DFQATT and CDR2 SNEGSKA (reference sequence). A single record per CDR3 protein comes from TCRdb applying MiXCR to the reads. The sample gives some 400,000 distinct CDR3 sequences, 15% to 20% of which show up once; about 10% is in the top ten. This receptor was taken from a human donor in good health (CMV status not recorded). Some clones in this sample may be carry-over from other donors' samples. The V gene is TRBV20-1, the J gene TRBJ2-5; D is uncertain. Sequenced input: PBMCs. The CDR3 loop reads CSASLERKQYF. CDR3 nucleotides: TGCAGTGCTAGTTTGGAGAGGAAGCAGTACTTC.